This T cell receptor (beta chain) was documented in a study of blood T cell repertoires in COVID-19. About the study: T cells, B-cell-depleted T cells, or PBMCs supplied cDNA or gDNA.

Here immunoSEQ multiplex PCR was the method, and the copy in TCRdb shows in-frame clones only, minus some. The table includes around 170,000 clones, about 86% detected once. The clonotype was recovered from a man aged 25-40 years with active or convalescent COVID-19. Specimen: peripheral blood.

CDR3 amino acids: CASSLDRGLGTEAFF. The CDR3, as DNA: TGTGCCAGTAGTCTCGACAGGGGCCTGGGAACTGAAGCTTTCTTT. This chain connects TRBV19 to TRBJ1-1; 8 bases map to TRBD1. Unmatched junction bases numbered 10, after V lost 5 bases and J lost 5 bases. The CDR3 consists of 15 residues. The V gene's germline CDR1 is LNHDA and CDR2 SQIVND (reference sequence). The full variable domain, with the rest looked up from reference TRBV19 and TRBJ1-1, is DGGITQSPKYLFRKEGQNVTLSCEQNLNHDAMYWYRQDPGQGLRLIYYSQIVNDFQKGDIAEGYSVSREKKESFPLTVTSAQKNPTAFYLCASSLDRGLGTEAFFGQGTRLTVV.